This T cell receptor beta chain was recorded in a study of blood T cell repertoires in COVID-19. This CDR3 comprises 10 residues. In germline, CDR1 is MNHGY, CDR2 SVAAGI. Trimming left V 2 bases short and J 9 bases short, with 4 bases between. The data were produced by immunoSEQ multiplex PCR, yet TCRdb's version contains in-frame clones alone and is incomplete. Counted here are roughly 320,000 clones, 85% to 95% occurring once; the ten biggest clones make up approximately 4.1%. Sequencing input: PBMCs or T cells enriched from blood (not recorded which). This sequence joins TRBV6-9 and TRBJ1-1; D uncertain. This receptor was identified in a woman younger than 45 who had been exposed to COVID-19. CDR3 amino acids: CASSYPKAFF. As DNA, the CDR3 is TGTGCCAGCAGTTATCCAAAAGCTTTCTTT.